A single sample gave rise to the 22 T cell receptor beta chains below, sequenced in a study of T-cell reconstitution after alpha-beta-depleted transplantation in children. This sample's TCRbeta library carried unique molecular identifier barcodes. Using its own MiXCR run on the PCR reads, TCRdb lists one record per CDR3 protein. The data contain around 960,000 distinct CDR3 sequences, about 29% of them singletons. Source: PBMCs, mostly from graft donor cells, taken 360 days after TCRalphabeta/CD19-depleted stem cell transplant. These receptors originate from a boy less than two years old who had a stem cell transplant for SCID, so the T cells may come from the graft donor.

V usage is TRBV11-3 and J usage is TRBJ1-2, with 9 nucleotides matching TRBD1. This CDR3 is built from 16 residues. CDR1 and CDR2 (germline): SGHNT, YENEEA. J lost 3 bases, V lost 1 base, and 6 bases had no gene match. The CDR3 DNA is TGTGCCAGCAGCTTAGGGAGGACAGGGGCTGACTATGGCTACACCTTC. It is translated as CASSLGRTGADYGYTF.

This chain uses TRBV29-1 with TRBJ2-1, with TRBD1 identical over 11 bases. Germline V gene sequence: CDR1 SQVTM, CDR2 ANQGSEA. The CDR3 is 13 amino acids. The ends lost 7 bases at V and 5 bases at J; junction bases unmatched: 4. For the CDR3, the DNA is TGCAGCGGTCGGACAGGGGGCCACAATGAGCAGTTCTTC. This sequence encodes CSGRTGGHNEQFF.

V is TRBV4-1 and J is TRBJ2-3, with D uncertain. Germline V CDR1 and CDR2: MGHRA, YSYEKL. The germline V and J ends were trimmed by 4 bases and 1 base, with 15 bases remaining between them. The CDR3 loop spans 16 amino acids. Written as DNA, the CDR3 is TGCGCCAGCAGCCCCCCTGGGTTGTCGGGCACAGATACGCAGTATTTT. Its protein is CASSPPGLSGTDTQYF.

There are a few counts of this clonotype. The chain is built from TRBV6-1 and TRBJ2-3, with D perhaps TRBD2 (5 bases). Trimming removed 2 bases from V and 5 bases from J, with 14 bases in between. The CDR3 covers 15 residues. Germline V gene sequence: CDR1 MNHNS, CDR2 SASEGT. The CDR3 here is CASSEWRGEGDTQYF. The CDR3 DNA follows: TGTGCCAGCAGTGAATGGCGAGGAGAGGGAGATACGCAGTATTTT.

The gene calls are TRBV12-3 or TRBV12-4 and TRBJ2-7, with 7 bases that match TRBD1. Germline trimming cut 5 bases from V and 4 bases from J; bases unmatched to any gene: 11. The length of the CDR3 is 15 residues. CDR3 in amino acids: CASSPRRGRGYEQYF. CDR3 bases: TGTGCCAGCAGTCCACGCCGGGGCAGGGGGTACGAGCAGTACTTC.

The chain recombines TRBV10-1 with TRBJ1-1, with 8 bases that match TRBD1. Germline V gene data show CDR1 as WNHNN and CDR2 as SYGVQD (reference sequence). The junction had 3 bases not matched to a gene; V was cut back by 3 bases and J by 6 bases. The CDR3 totals 13 residues. DNA for the CDR3: TGCGCCAGCAGTGACAGGGGGCCCGCTGAAGCTTTCTTT. Translation gives CASSDRGPAEAFF.

This clonotype was seen a handful of times. This rearrangement joins TRBV12-3 or TRBV12-4 to TRBJ2-3, with TRBD1 as a possible D gene (7 bases). The CDR3 runs to 14 residues. Trimming pared 7 bases from V and 2 bases from J, leaving 13 bases between. Here the CDR3 DNA reads TGTGCCAGCACCGGGGGACAGCACACAGATACGCAGTATTTT. Encoded protein: CASTGGQHTDTQYF.

The DNA for the CDR3 is TGCAGTGCTAGAGCCCCGGGACGGATCAACACAGATACGCAGTATTTT. Translating it yields CSARAPGRINTDTQYF. The chain couples TRBV20-1 to TRBJ2-3; D assignment may be TRBD1 or TRBD2 (5 bases each). Germline CDR1 and CDR2: DFQATT and SNEGSKA (reference sequence). This CDR3 is built from 16 residues. V lost 1 base and J 2 bases, leaving 16 bases between the germline ends.

The V and J genes are TRBV4-3 and TRBJ2-1, with D unclear. The germline V gene encodes CDR1 LGHNA and CDR2 YSLEER. The CDR3 is 15 residues long. V lost 1 base and J lost 7, with 14 bases in between. CDR3 sequence: CASSQVDGYENEQFF. DNA of the CDR3: TGCGCCAGCAGCCAAGTCGACGGGTATGAGAATGAGCAGTTCTTC.

V gene TRBV2 combines with J gene TRBJ1-2; a weak D match, TRBD1 (5 bases). The CDR3 runs to 13 residues. The V end lost 7 bases, the J end lost 7 bases, and 16 bases lay between the germline ends. Germline values: CDR1 SNHLY, CDR2 FYNNEI. This chain's CDR3 is CASILGRQGGYTF. Written as DNA, the CDR3 is TGTGCCAGCATATTGGGACGGCAAGGTGGCTACACCTTC.

This clonotype was seen a few times. The rearrangement uses TRBV29-1 and TRBJ1-2; no clear D. In germline, CDR1 is SQVTM, CDR2 ANQGSEA. V was clipped by 4 bases and J by 5 bases, with 11 bases between them. This CDR3 comprises 12 residues. The CDR3 loop is CSVGLKSYGYTF. In DNA, the CDR3 is TGCAGCGTTGGGCTGAAATCTTATGGCTACACCTTC.

This clonotype was seen at least ten times. CDR3 amino acids: CASSGQAPIGPKQYF. In nucleotides, the CDR3 is TGTGCCAGCAGCGGACAGGCCCCTATAGGACCGAAGCAGTACTTC. J is TRBJ2-7 and V is TRBV28; 7 bases match TRBD1. The CDR3 has 15 residues. The germline CDR1 and CDR2 sequences are MDHEN and SYDVKM. After removal of 6 bases from V and 8 bases from J, the junction contained 16 bases not matched to a gene.

This clonotype was counted between two and nine times. The chain uses TRBV6-2 or TRBV6-3 and TRBJ2-6, with D uncertain. CDR1 MNHEY and CDR2 SVGEGT come from the germline V gene. Trimming left V 5 bases short and J 2 bases short, with 16 bases between. The CDR3 is 17 amino acids. CDR3 sequence (DNA): TGTGCCAGCAGTCGCGGACCGAATACTCCTGGGGCCAACGTCCTGACTTTC. Its translation: CASSRGPNTPGANVLTF.

The chain employs TRBV20-1 and TRBJ1-2; D gene uncertain. With 0 bases removed from V and 1 base from J, the gap between germline ends came to 6 bases. The CDR3 runs to 13 residues. Germline loops: CDR1 DFQATT, CDR2 SNEGSKA (reference sequence). DNA for the CDR3: TGCAGTGCTAGAGATGGGATTAACTATGGCTACACCTTC. This codes for CSARDGINYGYTF.

This clonotype showed up just a few times. The chain employs TRBV20-1 and TRBJ2-3; 13 bases are shared with TRBD2. The CDR3 loop spans 18 amino acids. The junction had 11 bases not matched to a gene; V was cut back by 0 bases and J by 5 bases. Looked up from germline, CDR1 is DFQATT and CDR2 is SNEGSKA (reference sequence). The CDR3 DNA reads TGCAGTGCTAGAGATGGGATGAGACTAGCGGGGGGAGGAGATACGCAGTATTTT. It is translated as CSARDGMRLAGGGDTQYF.

The count of this clonotype is one. CDR3 amino acids: CASSQDQGHGDIYEQYF. The CDR3 DNA is TGTGCCAGCAGCCAAGATCAGGGGCACGGGGATATCTACGAGCAGTACTTC. The chain is built from TRBV4-2 and TRBJ2-7, with D maybe TRBD1 (6 bases). V was shortened by 0 bases and J by 3 bases, with 18 bases between the two germline ends. The length of the CDR3 is 17 residues. CDR1 is LGHNA, CDR2 YNFKEQ, per germline.

V usage is TRBV5-1 and J usage is TRBJ2-3; D ambiguous. Germline CDR1 SGHRS, CDR2 YFSETQ. V was cut by 1 base and J by 2 bases, with 14 bases left in between. CDR3 size: 16 residues. As DNA, the CDR3 is TGCGCCAGCAGCTTGAACACTCGGCCGCTCACAGATACGCAGTATTTT. It is translated as CASSLNTRPLTDTQYF.

The rearrangement uses TRBV12-3 or TRBV12-4 and TRBJ2-7, with TRBD2 matching 10 bases. The length of the CDR3 is 16 residues. The ends lost 3 bases at V and 2 bases at J; junction bases unmatched: 7. The DNA of the CDR3 is TGTGCCAGCAGTTTTCGAAATAGCGGGGGGCCCTACGAGCAGTACTTC. This gives the protein CASSFRNSGGPYEQYF.

The chain carries TRBV6-5 and TRBJ2-7; 8 bases fit TRBD2. CDR3 length: 17 residues. V shed 2 bases, J shed 5 bases, and the junction held 14 bases outside the gene matches. The germline CDR1 and CDR2 sequences are MNHEY and SVGAGI. CDR3 in amino acids: CASSYQPLAGTSNEQYF. The CDR3, as DNA: TGTGCCAGCAGTTACCAACCTTTAGCGGGGACTTCCAACGAGCAGTACTTC.

This clonotype was observed a handful of times. At one boundary the junction diverges from the germline segment, which might be a read error. The chain uses TRBV12-3 or TRBV12-4 and TRBJ2-1; 9 nucleotides align to TRBD2. This CDR3 has 17 amino acids. The CDR3 sequence is CASRLDRSGGPYNEQFF. DNA for the CDR3: TGTGCCAGCAGGTTAGACCGTAGCGGGGGCCCTTACAATGAGCAGTTCTTC.

J is TRBJ2-1 and V is TRBV11-1, with D unclear. Germline V gene data show CDR1 as SGHAT and CDR2 as FQDESV (reference sequence). Between the trimmed V and J ends, which lost 2 bases and 7 bases, there was a span of 27 bases. This CDR3 spans 19 amino acids. The DNA for the CDR3 is TGTGCCAGCAGCTTAAGCGACTTTCCGGGTAGCCTACTTCGGAATGAGCAGTTCTTC. Encoded protein: CASSLSDFPGSLLRNEQFF.

This chain connects TRBV14 to TRBJ2-5, with 12 bases matching TRBD1. J gave up 2 bases and V 1 base, and 14 bases lay outside the gene matches. This CDR3 is built from 20 residues. Germline CDR1 reads SGHDN; CDR2 reads FVKESK. The CDR3 here is CASSQVRRRDRGHVQETQYF. The CDR3, as DNA: TGTGCCAGCAGCCAAGTCCGCCGCCGGGACAGGGGGCATGTGCAAGAGACCCAGTACTTC.